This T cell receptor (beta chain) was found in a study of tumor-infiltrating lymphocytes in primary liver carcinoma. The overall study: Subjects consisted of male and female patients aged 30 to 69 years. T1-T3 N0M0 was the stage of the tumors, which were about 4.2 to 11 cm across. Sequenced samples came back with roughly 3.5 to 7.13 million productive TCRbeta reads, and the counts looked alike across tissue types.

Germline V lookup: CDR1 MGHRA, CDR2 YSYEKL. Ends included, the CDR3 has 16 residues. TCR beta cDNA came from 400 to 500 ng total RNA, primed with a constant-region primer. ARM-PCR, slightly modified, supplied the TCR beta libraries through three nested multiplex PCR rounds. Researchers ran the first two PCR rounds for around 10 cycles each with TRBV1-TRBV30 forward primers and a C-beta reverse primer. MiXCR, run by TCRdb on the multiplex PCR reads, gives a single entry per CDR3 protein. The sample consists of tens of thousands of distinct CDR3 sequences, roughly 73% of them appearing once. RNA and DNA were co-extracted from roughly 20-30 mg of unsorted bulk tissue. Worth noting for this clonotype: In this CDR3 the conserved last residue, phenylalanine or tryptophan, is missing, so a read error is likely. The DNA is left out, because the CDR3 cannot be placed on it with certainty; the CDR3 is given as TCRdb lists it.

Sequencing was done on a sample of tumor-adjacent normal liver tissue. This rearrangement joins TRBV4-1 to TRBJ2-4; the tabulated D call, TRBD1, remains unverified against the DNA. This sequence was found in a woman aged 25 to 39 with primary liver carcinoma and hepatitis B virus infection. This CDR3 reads CARSPELNRDKSKWYL.